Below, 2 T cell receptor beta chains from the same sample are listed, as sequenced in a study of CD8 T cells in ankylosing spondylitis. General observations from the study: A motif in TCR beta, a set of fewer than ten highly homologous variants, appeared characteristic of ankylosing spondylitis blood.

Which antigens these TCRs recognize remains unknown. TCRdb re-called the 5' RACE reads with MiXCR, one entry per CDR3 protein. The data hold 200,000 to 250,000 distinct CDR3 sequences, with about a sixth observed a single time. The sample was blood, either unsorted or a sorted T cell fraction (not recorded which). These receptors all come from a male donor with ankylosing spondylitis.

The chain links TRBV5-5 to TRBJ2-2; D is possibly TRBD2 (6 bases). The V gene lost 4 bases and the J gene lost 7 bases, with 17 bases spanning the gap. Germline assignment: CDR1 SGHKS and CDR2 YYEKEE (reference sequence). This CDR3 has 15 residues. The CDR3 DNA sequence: TGTGCCAGCAGCCAGGACTATACACTAGGCGGGGAGCTGTTTTTT. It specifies CASSQDYTLGGELFF.

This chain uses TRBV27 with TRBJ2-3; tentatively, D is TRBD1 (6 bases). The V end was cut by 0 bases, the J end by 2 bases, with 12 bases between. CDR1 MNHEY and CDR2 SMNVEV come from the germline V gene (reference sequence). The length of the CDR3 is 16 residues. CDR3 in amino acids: CASSLSTGAYTDTQYF. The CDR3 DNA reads TGTGCCAGCAGTTTATCGACAGGAGCTTACACAGATACGCAGTATTTT.